This entry concerns a single TCR beta chain. The target antigen is unknown. Germline V gives CDR1 SGHAT, CDR2 FQNNGV. V gave up 4 bases and J gave up 5 bases, with 9 bases separating them. The CDR3 spans 13 residues. This sample stems from a study of T cell responses to AZD1222 COVID-19 vaccine. Study-level information: Second-dose schedules of about 4 or about 12 weeks were combined. Whole-study findings and limits: Nearly half of unique spike-specific TCRs reportedly avoided B.1.351 and B.1.1.7 mutated regions. The donor group comprised mostly white British people and more females; the analysis possibly underestimated clonal diversity.

Libraries were prepared by immunoSEQ multiplex PCR; TCRdb keeps only in-frame clonotypes and omits some of them. The table includes approximately 110,000 clones, 88% detected once. This specimen was peripheral blood, taken on day 0 of AZD1222 vaccination. The source is an adult in good health. The V call is TRBV11-2, the J call TRBJ1-5; a possible D gene is TRBD1 (5 bases). The DNA of the CDR3 is TGTGCCAGCAGCTCAGGGTGGGATCAGCCCCAGCATTTT. Translating it yields CASSSGWDQPQHF.